One sample yielded the 10 T cell receptor beta chains listed below, sequenced in a study of T cell changes during pregnancy in multiple sclerosis. TCRdb keeps only in-frame clones here, not all; method: immunoSEQ multiplex PCR. Here the sample spans just under 20,000 clones, 70% to 90% being singletons. The sample consisted of CD8+ T cells from peripheral blood mononuclear cells, taken in the third trimester of pregnancy. The receptors come from a female donor in good health, enrolled as a control in a pregnancy study.

This chain connects TRBV12-5 to TRBJ2-5, with TRBD2 matching 8 bases. CDR3 length: 14 amino acids. V shed 6 bases and J 4 bases; nucleotides not matched to a gene: 7. Germline V CDR1 and CDR2: LGHNT, FRNRAP. The CDR3 bases are TGTGCTAGTGGCCTCGGGGGGGCACGAGAGACCCAGTACTTC. Its translation: CASGLGGARETQYF.

This chain connects TRBV19 to TRBJ1-2; TRBD1 matches 7 bases. V gave up 9 bases and J gave up 3 bases; unmatched junction bases: 4. The CDR3 contains 12 residues. Germline CDR1 is LNHDA and CDR2 is SQIVND (reference sequence). The CDR3 DNA is TGTGCCAGCCGACAGGGTGACTATGGCTACACCTTC. As protein: CASRQGDYGYTF.

V usage is TRBV4-2 and J usage is TRBJ1-5; D unresolved. This CDR3 comprises 16 residues. The ends were cut back, 0 bases at V and 4 bases at J, with 13 bases in the middle. Germline CDR1 is LGHNA and CDR2 is YNFKEQ. This CDR3 reads CASSQERQIINQPQHF. Written as DNA, the CDR3 is TGTGCCAGCAGCCAAGAGAGACAAATCATTAATCAGCCCCAGCATTTT.

The rearrangement joins TRBV4-1 to TRBJ2-5, with D perhaps TRBD1 (6 bases). The CDR3 runs 15 residues. V lost 0 bases and J 5 bases, leaving 13 bases between the germline ends. CDR1 is MGHRA, CDR2 YSYEKL, per germline. Here the CDR3 DNA reads TGCGCCAGCAGCCAAGAGTTGGGGGCCTGGGAGACCCAGTACTTC. Protein product: CASSQELGAWETQYF.

V is TRBV7-9 and J is TRBJ2-3; D may be TRBD2 (5 bases). The germline V and J ends were trimmed by 5 bases and 2 bases, with 14 bases remaining between them. Germline assignment: CDR1 SEHNR and CDR2 FQNEAQ (reference sequence). The CDR3 is 15 amino acids. The CDR3 region is CASSREGQDTDTQYF. The CDR3 nucleotides read TGTGCCAGCAGCCGGGAAGGTCAAGACACAGATACGCAGTATTTT.

The chain carries TRBV11-2 and TRBJ2-4; no clear D. Germline CDR1 is SGHAT and CDR2 is FQNNGV. The V end was cut by 2 bases, the J end by 8 bases, with 4 bases between. The CDR3 loop spans 11 amino acids. CDR3 DNA sequence: TGTGCCAGCAGCTTACGAGACATTCAGTACTTC. Translating gives CASSLRDIQYF. Together with reference TRBV11-2 and TRBJ2-4, the CDR3 gives the full variable domain: EAGVAQSPRYKIIEKRQSVAFWCNPISGHATLYWYQQILGQGPKLLIQFQNNGVVDDSQLPKDRFSAERLKGVDSTLKIQPAKLEDSAVYLCASSLRDIQYFGAGTRLSVL.

The chain has TRBV27 and TRBJ2-2, with 9 bases fitting TRBD1. V lost 6 bases, J lost 9 bases, and 8 bases stayed unmatched. The germline gives CDR1 MNHEY, CDR2 SMNVEV (reference sequence). The CDR3 runs 14 residues. The CDR3 nucleotides read TGTGCCAGCAGCTCTTTAGGACAGGGGAGGGAGCTGTTTTTT. It translates to CASSSLGQGRELFF.

This chain links TRBV9 with TRBJ2-3; 8 nucleotides agree with TRBD2. Germline values: CDR1 SGDLS, CDR2 YYNGEE. The ends lost 0 bases at V and 2 bases at J; junction bases unmatched: 5. The CDR3 is made up of 16 amino acids. The CDR3 protein is CASSVASGGITDTQYF. The CDR3 DNA follows: TGTGCCAGCAGCGTAGCCAGCGGGGGAATCACAGATACGCAGTATTTT.

The chain employs TRBV6-1 and TRBJ2-7; tentatively, D is TRBD1 (6 bases). CDR3 length equals 15 residues. V was shortened by 3 bases and J by 3 bases, with 15 bases between the two germline ends. CDR1 is MNHNS and CDR2 is SASEGT in the germline V gene. The CDR3 loop is CASSELGTLYYEQYF. The CDR3 bases are TGTGCCAGCAGTGAGCTCGGGACACTTTACTACGAGCAGTACTTC.

The chain joins TRBV4-3 to TRBJ1-2; 7 bases match TRBD1. The CDR3 spans 16 residues. The trim removed 1 base at V and 0 bases at J, leaving 5 bases unmatched. CDR1 and CDR2 from the germline V gene are LGHNA and YSLEER. The CDR3 loop is CASSQAEDRPNYGYTF. The CDR3 DNA reads TGCGCCAGCAGCCAAGCCGAGGACAGGCCTAACTATGGCTACACCTTC.